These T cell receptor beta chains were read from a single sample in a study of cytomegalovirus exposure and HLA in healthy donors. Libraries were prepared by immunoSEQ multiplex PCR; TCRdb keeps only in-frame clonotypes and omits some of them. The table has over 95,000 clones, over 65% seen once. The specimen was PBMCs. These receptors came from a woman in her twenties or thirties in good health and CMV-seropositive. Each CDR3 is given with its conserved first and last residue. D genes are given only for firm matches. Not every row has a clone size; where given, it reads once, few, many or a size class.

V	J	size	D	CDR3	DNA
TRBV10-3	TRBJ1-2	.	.	CAISDQGGNGYTF	TGTGCCATCAGTGACCAGGGAGGAAATGGCTACACCTTC
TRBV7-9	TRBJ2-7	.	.	CASSPHSGYEQYF	TGTGCCAGCAGCCCCCATAGTGGCTACGAGCAGTACTTC
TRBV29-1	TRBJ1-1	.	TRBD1	CSVSTDRTGEAFF	TGCAGCGTTTCCACCGACCGGACAGGGGAAGCTTTCTTT
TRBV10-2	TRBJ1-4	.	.	CASSERQAGDEKLFF	TGCGCCAGCAGTGAGAGGCAGGCAGGGGATGAAAAACTGTTTTTT
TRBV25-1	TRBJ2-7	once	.	CASSVGRTDEQYF	TGTGCCAGCAGTGTGGGGAGAACAGACGAGCAGTACTTC
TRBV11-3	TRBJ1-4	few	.	CASTKQSVTTNEKLFF	TGTGCCAGCACCAAACAGAGTGTAACAACTAATGAAAAACTGTTTTTT
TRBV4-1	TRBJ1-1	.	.	CATSPTGLAEAFF	TGCGCCACGAGCCCCACCGGGTTAGCTGAAGCTTTCTTT
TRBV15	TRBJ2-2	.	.	CATSREVDSNTGELFF	TGTGCCACCAGCAGAGAGGTAGATTCGAACACCGGGGAGCTGTTTTTT
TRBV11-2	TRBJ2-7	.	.	CASRLPGISYEQYF	TGTGCCAGCAGGTTACCGGGAATCTCCTACGAGCAGTACTTC
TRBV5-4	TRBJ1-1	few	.	CASSLKTGLMNTEAFF	TGTGCCAGCAGCTTGAAAACAGGGCTAATGAACACTGAAGCTTTCTTT
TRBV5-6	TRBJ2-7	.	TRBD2	CATQPGTSGGAYEQYF	TGTGCCACCCAACCCGGGACTAGCGGGGGTGCCTACGAGCAGTACTTC